What follows are 9 T cell receptor beta chains derived from one specimen sequenced in a study of blood T cell repertoires in COVID-19. Sequencing used immunoSEQ multiplex PCR; TCRdb keeps in-frame clones, though not all of them. The table shows some 240,000 clones, with 65% to 90% occurring only once. Specimen: peripheral blood. All receptors come from a woman in her 70s with COVID-19, enrolled during active disease.

The chain joins TRBV6-2 or TRBV6-3 to TRBJ1-1; no clear D. The CDR3 covers 14 residues. CDR1 and CDR2 from the germline V gene are MNHEY and SVGEGT. Deletions cut 2 bases from V and 1 base from J, with 8 bases between. For the CDR3, the DNA is TGTGCCAGCAGTTACCACTCATCGAACACTGAAGCTTTCTTT. This encodes CASSYHSSNTEAFF.

The rearrangement joins TRBV4-2 to TRBJ2-2; 7 positions agree with TRBD2. The CDR3 spans 13 residues. J was trimmed by 6 bases and V by 7 bases; bases with no gene match: 5. Germline-derived CDR1 and CDR2 are LGHNA and YNFKEQ. CDR3 sequence (DNA): TGTGCCAGCAACGGGGGGATGGCCGGGGAGCTGTTTTTT. Protein: CASNGGMAGELFF.

This rearrangement joins TRBV3-1 (or the pseudogene TRBV3-2) to TRBJ2-3; D is unclear. Germline V gives CDR1 LGHDT, CDR2 YNNKEL (reference sequence). V lost 6 bases to trimming and J lost 4 bases, with 14 bases between them. The length of the CDR3 is 14 residues. CDR3 amino acids: CASSRLAVADTQYF. The CDR3 DNA is TGTGCCAGCAGTCGCCTTGCGGTGGCAGATACGCAGTATTTT.

The J gene is TRBJ1-1, the V gene TRBV2; no firm D call. The CDR3 length is 14 residues. Trimming took 6 bases from V and 2 from J, leaving 13 bases between them. CDR1 is SNHLY, CDR2 FYNNEI, per germline. CDR3 bases: TGTGCCAGCAGGGGTACTGCGGTTAACACTGAAGCTTTCTTT. Residues: CASRGTAVNTEAFF.

This clone was detected once. Here the CDR3 DNA reads TGTGCCAGCAGTTCCATTCCAACTTACAGGAAAGATGGCTACACCTTC. Translated, it gives CASSSIPTYRKDGYTF. The V call is TRBV6-5, the J call TRBJ1-2; tentatively, D is TRBD1 (5 bases). V was shortened by 4 bases and J by 6 bases, with 21 bases between the two germline ends. The CDR3 length is 16 residues. Per the germline V gene, CDR1 is MNHEY and CDR2 is SVGAGI.

This chain uses TRBV19 with TRBJ1-4, with 10 nucleotides matching TRBD1. V was pared by 6 bases and J by 5 bases, with 3 bases of the junction left unmatched. The CDR3 length is 14 residues. Germline V gene data show CDR1 as LNHDA and CDR2 as SQIVND (reference sequence). The CDR3 loop reads CASSPTGGNEKLFF. The CDR3 nucleotides read TGTGCCAGTAGCCCGACAGGGGGCAATGAAAAACTGTTTTTT.

This rearrangement joins TRBV20-1 to TRBJ2-7, with D possibly being TRBD1 (5 bases). CDR3 length equals 12 residues. Germline values: CDR1 DFQATT, CDR2 SNEGSKA (reference sequence). The ends were cut back, 3 bases at V and 5 bases at J, with 11 bases in the middle. The CDR3 DNA reads as TGCAGTGCTAGTAAGGGGATCCACGAGCAGTACTTC. This translates into CSASKGIHEQYF.

The chain combines TRBV19 with TRBJ2-1; 9 nucleotides match TRBD2. Looked up from germline, CDR1 is LNHDA and CDR2 is SQIVND (reference sequence). Trimming removed 3 bases from V and 0 bases from J; junction bases left unmatched: 9. There are 18 residues in the CDR3. The CDR3, as DNA: TGTGCCAGTAGTATGCGGGAGGGCCTTTATAGCTCCTACAATGAGCAGTTCTTC. This codes for CASSMREGLYSSYNEQFF. The full variable domain, with the rest looked up from reference TRBV19 and TRBJ2-1, is DGGITQSPKYLFRKEGQNVTLSCEQNLNHDAMYWYRQDPGQGLRLIYYSQIVNDFQKGDIAEGYSVSREKKESFPLTVTSAQKNPTAFYLCASSMREGLYSSYNEQFFGPGTRLTVL.

This clone was recorded a few times. The V and J genes are TRBV7-2 and TRBJ1-4, with D possibly TRBD1 on 6 matching bases. Germline V CDR1 and CDR2: SGHTA, FQGNSA. Trimming stripped 2 bases from V and 8 bases from J, with 12 bases between. The CDR3 length is 14 residues. In nucleotides, the CDR3 is TGTGCCAGCAGCTTATCAGGGGTCGGAGAAAAACTGTTTTTT. Its protein product is CASSLSGVGEKLFF.